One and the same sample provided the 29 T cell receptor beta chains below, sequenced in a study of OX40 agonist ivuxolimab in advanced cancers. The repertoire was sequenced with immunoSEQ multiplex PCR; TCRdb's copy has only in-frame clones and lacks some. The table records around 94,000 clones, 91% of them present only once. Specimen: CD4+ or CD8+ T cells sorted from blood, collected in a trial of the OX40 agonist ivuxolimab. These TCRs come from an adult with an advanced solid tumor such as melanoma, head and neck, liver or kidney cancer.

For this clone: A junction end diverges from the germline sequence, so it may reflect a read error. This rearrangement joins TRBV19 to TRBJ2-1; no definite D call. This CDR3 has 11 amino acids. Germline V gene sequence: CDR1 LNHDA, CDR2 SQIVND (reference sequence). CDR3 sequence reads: CASSLNTQWIF. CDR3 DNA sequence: TGTGCCAGTAGTCTCAATACGCAGTGGATCTTC.

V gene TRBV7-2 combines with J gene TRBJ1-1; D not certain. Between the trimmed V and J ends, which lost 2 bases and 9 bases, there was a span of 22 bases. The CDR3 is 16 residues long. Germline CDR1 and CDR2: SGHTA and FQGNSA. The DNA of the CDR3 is TGTGCCAGCAGCTTACTGCCAGGATCACAGACGGCGAAAGCTTTCTTT. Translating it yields CASSLLPGSQTAKAFF.

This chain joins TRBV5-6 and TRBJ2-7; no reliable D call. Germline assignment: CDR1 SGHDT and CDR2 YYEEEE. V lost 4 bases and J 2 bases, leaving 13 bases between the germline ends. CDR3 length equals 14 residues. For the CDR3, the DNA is TGTGCCAGCAGCCCGGCTTCTGCCACCTACGAGCAGTACTTC. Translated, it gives CASSPASATYEQYF.

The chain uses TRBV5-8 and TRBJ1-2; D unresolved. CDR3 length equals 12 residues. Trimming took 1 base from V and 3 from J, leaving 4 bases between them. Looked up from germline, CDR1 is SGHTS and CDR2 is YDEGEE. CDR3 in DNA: TGTGCCAGCAGCTTGCGTGACTATGGCTACACCTTC. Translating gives CASSLRDYGYTF.

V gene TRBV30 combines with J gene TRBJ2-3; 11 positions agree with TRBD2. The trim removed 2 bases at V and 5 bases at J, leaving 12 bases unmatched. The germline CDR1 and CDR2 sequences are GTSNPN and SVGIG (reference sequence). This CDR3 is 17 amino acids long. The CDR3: CAWSSRRTSGFGDTQYF. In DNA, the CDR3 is TGTGCCTGGAGTTCCCGTCGGACTAGCGGGTTTGGAGATACGCAGTATTTT.

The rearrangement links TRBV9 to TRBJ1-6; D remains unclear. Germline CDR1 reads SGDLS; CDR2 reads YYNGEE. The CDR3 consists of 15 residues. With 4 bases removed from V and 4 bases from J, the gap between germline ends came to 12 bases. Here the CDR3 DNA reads TGTGCCAGCAGCCCCAAGGGAGGATATAATTCACCCCTCCACTTT. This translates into CASSPKGGYNSPLHF.

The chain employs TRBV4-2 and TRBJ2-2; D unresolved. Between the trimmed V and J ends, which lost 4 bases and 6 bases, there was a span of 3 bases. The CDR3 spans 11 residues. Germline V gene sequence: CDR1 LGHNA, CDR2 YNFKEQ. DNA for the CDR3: TGTGCCAGCAGCCCCGCCGGGGAGCTGTTTTTT. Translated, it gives CASSPAGELFF.

The DNA of the CDR3 is TGTGCCAGCACTGCCGGGACTAGCTACGAGCAGTACTTC. It is translated as CASTAGTSYEQYF. The chain couples TRBV2 to TRBJ2-7, with 8 nucleotides matching TRBD2. The junction had 5 bases not matched to a gene; V was cut back by 7 bases and J by 3 bases. This CDR3 contains 13 residues. Looked up from germline, CDR1 is SNHLY and CDR2 is FYNNEI.

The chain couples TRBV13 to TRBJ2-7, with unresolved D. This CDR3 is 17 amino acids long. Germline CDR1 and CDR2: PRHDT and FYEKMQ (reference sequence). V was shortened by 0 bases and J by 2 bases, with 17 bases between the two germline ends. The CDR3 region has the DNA TGTGCCAGCAGCTTAGGGGGTGGGGTAAAGAAAGCCTACGAGCAGTACTTC. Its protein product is CASSLGGGVKKAYEQYF.

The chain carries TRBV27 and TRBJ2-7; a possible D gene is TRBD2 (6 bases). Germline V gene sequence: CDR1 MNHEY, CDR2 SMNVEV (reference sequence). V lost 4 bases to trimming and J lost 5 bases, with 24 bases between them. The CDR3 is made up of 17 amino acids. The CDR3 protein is CASSWSKPGLVRHEQYF. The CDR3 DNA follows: TGTGCCAGCAGTTGGAGCAAACCGGGACTCGTTCGCCACGAGCAGTACTTC.

Written as DNA, the CDR3 is TGTGCCAGCAGGGGATCCTACGAGCAGTACTTC. Amino acids: CASRGSYEQYF. The J gene is TRBJ2-7, the V gene TRBV28, with D uncertain. This CDR3 contains 11 residues. The ends were cut back, 6 bases at V and 1 base at J, with 4 bases in the middle. Per germline, CDR1 MDHEN and CDR2 SYDVKM.

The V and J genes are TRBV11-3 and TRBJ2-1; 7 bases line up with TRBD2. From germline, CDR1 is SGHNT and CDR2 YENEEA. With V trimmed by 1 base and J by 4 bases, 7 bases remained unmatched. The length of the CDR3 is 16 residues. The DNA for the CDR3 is TGTGCCAGCAGCTTAGGGGCTAGCGGAGAGTACAATGAGCAGTTCTTC. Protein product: CASSLGASGEYNEQFF. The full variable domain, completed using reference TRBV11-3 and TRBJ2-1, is EAGVVQSPRYKIIEKKQPVAFWCNPISGHNTLYWYLQNLGQGPELLIRYENEEAVDDSQLPKDRFSAERLKGVDSTLKIQPAELGDSAVYLCASSLGASGEYNEQFFGPGTRLTVL.

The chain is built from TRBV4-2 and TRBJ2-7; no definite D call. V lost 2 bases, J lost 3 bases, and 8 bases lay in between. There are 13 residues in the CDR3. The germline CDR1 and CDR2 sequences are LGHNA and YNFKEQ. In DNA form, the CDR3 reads TGTGCCAGCAGCCAATTCTTAGGCTACGAGCAGTACTTC. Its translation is CASSQFLGYEQYF.

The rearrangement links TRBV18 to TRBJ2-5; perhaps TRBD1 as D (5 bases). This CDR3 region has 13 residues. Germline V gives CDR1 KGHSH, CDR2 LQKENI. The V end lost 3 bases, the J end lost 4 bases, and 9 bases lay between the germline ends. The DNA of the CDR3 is TGTGCCAGCTCACCGGGGCTGAGAGAGACCCAGTACTTC. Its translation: CASSPGLRETQYF.

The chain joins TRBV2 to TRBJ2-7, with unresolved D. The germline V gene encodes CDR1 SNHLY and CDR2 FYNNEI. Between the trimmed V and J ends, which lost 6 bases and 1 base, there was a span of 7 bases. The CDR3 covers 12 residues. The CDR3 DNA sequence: TGTGCCAGCAGCTTAGGGTCCTACGAGCAGTACTTC. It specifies CASSLGSYEQYF.

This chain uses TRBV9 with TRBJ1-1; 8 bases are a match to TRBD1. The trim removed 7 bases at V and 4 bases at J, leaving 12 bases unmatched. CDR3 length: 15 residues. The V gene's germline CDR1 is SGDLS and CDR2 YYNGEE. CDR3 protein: CASSAETGATTEAFF. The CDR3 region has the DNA TGTGCCAGCTCCGCCGAGACAGGGGCGACCACTGAAGCTTTCTTT.

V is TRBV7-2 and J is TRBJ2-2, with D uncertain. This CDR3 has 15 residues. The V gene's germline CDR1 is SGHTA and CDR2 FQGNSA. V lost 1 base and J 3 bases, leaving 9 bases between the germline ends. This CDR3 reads CASSLGSGDTGELFF. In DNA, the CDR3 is TGTGCCAGCAGCTTAGGTTCTGGTGACACCGGGGAGCTGTTTTTT.

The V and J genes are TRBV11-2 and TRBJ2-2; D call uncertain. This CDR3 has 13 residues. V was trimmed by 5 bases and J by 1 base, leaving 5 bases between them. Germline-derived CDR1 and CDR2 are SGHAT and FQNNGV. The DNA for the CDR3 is TGTGCCAGCAGCATGTGGAACACCGGGGAGCTGTTTTTT. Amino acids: CASSMWNTGELFF. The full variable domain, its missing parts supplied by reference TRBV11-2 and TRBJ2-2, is EAGVAQSPRYKIIEKRQSVAFWCNPISGHATLYWYQQILGQGPKLLIQFQNNGVVDDSQLPKDRFSAERLKGVDSTLKIQPAKLEDSAVYLCASSMWNTGELFFGEGSRLTVL.

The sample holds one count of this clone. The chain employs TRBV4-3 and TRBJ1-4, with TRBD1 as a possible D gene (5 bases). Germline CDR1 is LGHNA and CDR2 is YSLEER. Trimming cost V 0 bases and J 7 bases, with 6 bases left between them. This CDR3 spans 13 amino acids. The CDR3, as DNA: TGCGCCAGCAGCCAAGAGGGGGGTGAAAAACTGTTTTTT. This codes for CASSQEGGEKLFF.

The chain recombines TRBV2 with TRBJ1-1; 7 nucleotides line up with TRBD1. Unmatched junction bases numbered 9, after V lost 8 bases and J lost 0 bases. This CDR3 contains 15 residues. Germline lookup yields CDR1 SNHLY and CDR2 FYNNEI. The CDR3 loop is CASATRQGLNTEAFF. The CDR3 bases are TGTGCCAGCGCAACGAGACAGGGTCTGAACACTGAAGCTTTCTTT.

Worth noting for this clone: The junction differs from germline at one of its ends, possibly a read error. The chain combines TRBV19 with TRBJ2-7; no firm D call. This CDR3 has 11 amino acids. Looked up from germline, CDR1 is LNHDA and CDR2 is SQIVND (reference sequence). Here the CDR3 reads CQQFLTYEQYF. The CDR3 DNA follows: TGCCAACAGTTCCTGACTTACGAGCAGTACTTC.

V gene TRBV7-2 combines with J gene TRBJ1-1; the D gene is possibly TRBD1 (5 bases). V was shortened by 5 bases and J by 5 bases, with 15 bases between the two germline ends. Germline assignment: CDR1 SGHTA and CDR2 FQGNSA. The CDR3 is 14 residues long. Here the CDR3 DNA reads TGTGCCAGCAGCCAAGGGGCCCCGTTAACTGAAGCTTTCTTT. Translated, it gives CASSQGAPLTEAFF. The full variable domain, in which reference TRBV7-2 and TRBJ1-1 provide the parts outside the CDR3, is GAGVSQSPSNKVTEKGKDVELRCDPISGHTALYWYRQSLGQGLEFLIYFQGNSAPDKSGLPSDRFSAERTGGSVSTLTIQRTQQEDSAVYLCASSQGAPLTEAFFGQGTRLTVV.

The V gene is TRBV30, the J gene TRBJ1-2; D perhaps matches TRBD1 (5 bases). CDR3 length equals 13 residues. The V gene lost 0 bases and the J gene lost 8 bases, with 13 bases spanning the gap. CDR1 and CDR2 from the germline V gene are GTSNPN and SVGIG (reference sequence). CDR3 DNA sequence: TGTGCCTGGAGTGTACAGGCTGAGGGGGGCTACACCTTC. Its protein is CAWSVQAEGGYTF.

The CDR3 nucleotides are TGCAGCGTTGTAGTCAGGCTCGTTAGCACAGATACGCAGTATTTT. Translated, it gives CSVVVRLVSTDTQYF. The chain joins TRBV29-1 to TRBJ2-3; no definite D call. Germline values: CDR1 SQVTM, CDR2 ANQGSEA. The V end lost 4 bases, the J end lost 0 bases, and 14 bases lay between the germline ends. The CDR3 length is 15 residues.

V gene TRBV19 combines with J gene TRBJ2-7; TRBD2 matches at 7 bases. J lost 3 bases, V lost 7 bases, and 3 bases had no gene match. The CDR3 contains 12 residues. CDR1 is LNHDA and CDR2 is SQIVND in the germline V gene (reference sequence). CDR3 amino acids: CASNQRGYEQYF. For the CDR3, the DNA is TGTGCCAGTAATCAGCGGGGCTACGAGCAGTACTTC.

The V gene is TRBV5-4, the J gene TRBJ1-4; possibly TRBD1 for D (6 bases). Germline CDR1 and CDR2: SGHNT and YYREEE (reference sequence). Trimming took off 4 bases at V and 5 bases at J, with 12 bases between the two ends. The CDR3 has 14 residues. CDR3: CASSLDRTNEKLFF. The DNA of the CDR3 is TGTGCCAGCAGCCTAGACAGGACGAATGAAAAACTGTTTTTT.

CDR3 bases: TGTGCCAGCAGTGGCGACAGGTCAGATACGCAGTATTTT. Its translation: CASSGDRSDTQYF. The chain has TRBV2 and TRBJ2-3; perhaps TRBD1 as D (6 bases). There are 13 residues in the CDR3. V lost 4 bases, J lost 4 bases, and 9 bases lay in between. The germline V gene encodes CDR1 SNHLY and CDR2 FYNNEI.

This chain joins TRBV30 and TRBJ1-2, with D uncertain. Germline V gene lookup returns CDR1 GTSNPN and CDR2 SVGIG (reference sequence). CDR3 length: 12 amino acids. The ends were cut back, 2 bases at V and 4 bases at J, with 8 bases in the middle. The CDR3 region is CAWSRASYGYTF. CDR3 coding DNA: TGTGCCTGGAGTCGGGCCTCCTATGGCTACACCTTC.

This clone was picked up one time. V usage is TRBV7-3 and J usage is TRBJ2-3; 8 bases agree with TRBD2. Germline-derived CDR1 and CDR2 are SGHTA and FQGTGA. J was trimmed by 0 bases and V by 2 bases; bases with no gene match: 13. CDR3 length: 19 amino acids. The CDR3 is CASSLGSGRGNTSTDTQYF. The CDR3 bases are TGTGCCAGCAGCTTAGGGAGCGGGAGAGGGAATACTAGCACAGATACGCAGTATTTT.